The clone carrying this TCR beta chain has ten or more counts. Its target is unknown. PBMCs were sourced from less than 13 ml fresh peripheral blood. This specimen belongs to a study of T cells in Graves' hyperthyroidism and ophthalmopathy. For the study at large: Peripheral blood specimens were obtained at initial diagnosis, prior to any treatment.

This CDR3 comprises 15 residues. The trim removed 3 bases at V and 3 bases at J, leaving 6 bases unmatched. General study findings and limits: Through a model of 13 V-J features, ophthalmopathy was separated from stable hyperthyroidism. The majority of expanded thyroid clonotypes above 0.001 also appeared in blood.

The CDR3 regions of TCR beta were amplified from RNA transcripts. Primed by the HTBI set, a first-round RT-PCR was run on the TCR CDR3. TCRdb processed the multiplex PCR reads anew with MiXCR; each CDR3 protein has one entry. The sample lists fewer than 650,000 distinct CDR3 sequences, 11% to 15% occurring once. This clonotype originated in a woman between 40 and 55 years old with Graves' hyperthyroidism. V usage is TRBV12-3 or TRBV12-4 and J usage is TRBJ2-3; the match to TRBD1 covers 7 bases. The sample comprised blood. The CDR3 DNA reads TGTGCCAGCAGTTTTCGGGACAGAATAACAGATACGCAGTATTTT. It translates to CASSFRDRITDTQYF.